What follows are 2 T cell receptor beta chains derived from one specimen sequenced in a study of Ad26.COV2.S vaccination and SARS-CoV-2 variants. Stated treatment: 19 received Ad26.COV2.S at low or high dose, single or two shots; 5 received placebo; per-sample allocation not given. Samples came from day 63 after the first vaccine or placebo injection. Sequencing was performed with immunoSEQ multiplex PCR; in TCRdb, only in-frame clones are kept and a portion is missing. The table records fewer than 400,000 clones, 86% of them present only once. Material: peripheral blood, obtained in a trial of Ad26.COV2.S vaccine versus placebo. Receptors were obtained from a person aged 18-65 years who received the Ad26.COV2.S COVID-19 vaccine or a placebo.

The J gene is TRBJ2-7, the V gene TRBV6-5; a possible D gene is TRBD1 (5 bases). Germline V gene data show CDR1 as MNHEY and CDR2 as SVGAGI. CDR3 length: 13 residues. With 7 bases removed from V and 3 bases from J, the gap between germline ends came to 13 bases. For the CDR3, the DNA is TGTGCCAGCACCAAGGGGCTGAGCTACGAGCAGTACTTC. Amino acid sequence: CASTKGLSYEQYF.

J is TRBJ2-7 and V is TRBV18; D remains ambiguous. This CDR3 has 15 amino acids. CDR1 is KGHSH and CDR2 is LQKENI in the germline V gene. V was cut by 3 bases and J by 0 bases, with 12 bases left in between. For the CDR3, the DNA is TGTGCCAGCTCACCGGGAAAGTTCCCCTCCTACGAGCAGTACTTC. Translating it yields CASSPGKFPSYEQYF.